Shown below are 18 T cell receptor beta chains from a single sample sequenced in a study of CD8 T cells in Susac syndrome. Random hexamers were used to reverse transcribe roughly 0.5 to 1 ug of RNA. One entry per CDR3 protein results from TCRdb running MiXCR on the immunoSEQ multiplex PCR reads. Here the sample spans about 100,000 distinct CDR3 sequences, roughly 96% being singletons. Sequencing input: CD8+ T cells from PBMCs. The receptors were gathered from a human donor with Susac syndrome.

The V gene is TRBV20-1, the J gene TRBJ1-1; TRBD1 is a possible D gene (5 bases). The ends were cut back, 4 bases at V and 2 bases at J, with 11 bases in the middle. From germline, CDR1 is DFQATT and CDR2 SNEGSKA (reference sequence). The CDR3 runs to 13 residues. The CDR3 nucleotides read TGCAGTGCTACGAGCCAGGGAAACACTGAAGCTTTCTTT. Amino acids: CSATSQGNTEAFF.

CDR3 amino acids: CASSPHRGTEAFF. The CDR3, as DNA: TGTGCCAGCAGCCCCCACAGAGGCACTGAAGCTTTCTTT. The genes are TRBV3-1 and TRBJ1-1; the D is unclear. In germline, CDR1 is LGHDT, CDR2 YNNKEL (reference sequence). The CDR3 has 13 residues. Trimming stripped 4 bases from V and 4 bases from J, with 10 bases between.

The chain uses TRBV25-1 and TRBJ2-7; D unresolved. CDR1 and CDR2 from the germline V gene are MGHDK and SYGVNS. V lost 6 bases to trimming and J lost 6 bases, with 12 bases between them. The CDR3 loop spans 12 amino acids. The CDR3 DNA reads as TGTGCCAGCAGCAACCGGGTGCTCGAGCAGTACTTC. Translation: CASSNRVLEQYF.

CDR3 in DNA: TGTGCCAGCAGGCTTCTCGTTGAAGCTTTCTTT. It codes for CASRLLVEAFF. The J gene is TRBJ1-1, the V gene TRBV7-9; D not resolved. There are 11 residues in the CDR3. Trimming cost V 6 bases and J 7 bases, with 9 bases left between them. Per germline, CDR1 SEHNR and CDR2 FQNEAQ (reference sequence).

The genes are TRBV20-1 and TRBJ2-3; 7 nucleotides match TRBD1. The V gene end was trimmed by 0 bases and the J gene end by 5 bases; junction bases not matched to a gene: 11. This CDR3 spans 16 amino acids. Germline-derived CDR1 and CDR2 are DFQATT and SNEGSKA (reference sequence). The CDR3 is CSARDKTTGAVDTQYF. CDR3 in DNA: TGCAGTGCTAGAGACAAAACTACAGGGGCCGTAGATACGCAGTATTTT.

The rearrangement uses TRBV20-1 and TRBJ2-6, with D tentatively TRBD1 (6 bases). This CDR3 spans 16 amino acids. Trimming removed 3 bases from V and 2 bases from J, with 14 bases in between. The V gene's germline CDR1 is DFQATT and CDR2 SNEGSKA (reference sequence). CDR3 amino acids: CSASGRGIPGANVLTF. CDR3 nucleotide sequence: TGCAGTGCTAGTGGCAGGGGTATCCCTGGGGCCAACGTCCTGACTTTC.

A remark on this clonotype: The junction and the germline gene differ at one end; a read error may be behind it. This rearrangement joins TRBV29-1 to TRBJ2-6, with D perhaps TRBD1 (5 bases). The germline V gene has CDR1 SQVTM and CDR2 ANQGSEA. This CDR3 spans 16 amino acids. CDR3 region: CSAFRQGSAGANVLTF. CDR3 bases: TGCAGCGCCTTCCGGCAGGGTTCCGCTGGAGCCAACGTCCTGACTTTC.

The CDR3 bases are TGTGCCAGCAGTGAGGTTTCCGCTGATCAGCCCCAGCATTTT. Protein product: CASSEVSADQPQHF. This chain connects TRBV2 to TRBJ1-5, with no clear D. Germline-derived CDR1 and CDR2 are SNHLY and FYNNEI. This CDR3 contains 14 residues. The V and J ends lost 3 bases and 5 bases respectively, with 11 bases between them.

The genes are TRBV29-1 and TRBJ1-1; TRBD1 agrees at 7 bases. V was pared by 3 bases and J by 0 bases, with 4 bases of the junction left unmatched. The germline CDR1 and CDR2 sequences are SQVTM and ANQGSEA. The CDR3 runs to 14 residues. The CDR3, as DNA: TGCAGCGTTGAGGTACAGGGGTTGAACACTGAAGCTTTCTTT. Amino acid sequence: CSVEVQGLNTEAFF. Complete variable domain (other parts from reference TRBV29-1 and TRBJ1-1): SAVISQKPSRDICQRGTSLTIQCQVDSQVTMMFWYRQQPGQSLTLIATANQGSEATYESGFVIDKFPISRPNLTFSTLTVSNMSPEDSSIYLCSVEVQGLNTEAFFGQGTRLTVV.

The gene calls are TRBV29-1 and TRBJ2-1; 9 bases agree with TRBD1. CDR1 and CDR2 from the germline V gene are SQVTM and ANQGSEA. The CDR3 is 12 amino acids. The ends lost 7 bases at V and 6 bases at J; junction bases unmatched: 4. The DNA for the CDR3 is TGCAGCGCGGGACAGGGACCCAATGAGCAGTTCTTC. As protein: CSAGQGPNEQFF.

The genes are TRBV19 and TRBJ2-2; TRBD2 matches 7 bases. V shed 7 bases, J shed 5 bases, and the junction held 16 bases outside the gene matches. CDR1 is LNHDA, CDR2 SQIVND, per germline (reference sequence). This CDR3 has 17 residues. The chain's CDR3 is CASTPGRASLGTGELFF. CDR3 nucleotide sequence: TGTGCCAGTACTCCTGGGAGGGCCTCTTTGGGGACCGGGGAGCTGTTTTTT.

The rearrangement links TRBV19 to TRBJ2-2; tentative D call: TRBD2 (5 bases). Germline assignment: CDR1 LNHDA and CDR2 SQIVND (reference sequence). Trimming shortened V by 7 bases and J by 5 bases, and 8 bases separated the two germline ends. The CDR3 length is 12 residues. CDR3 DNA: TGTGCCAGTAACGGACTGACCGGGGAGCTGTTTTTT. Translating it yields CASNGLTGELFF.

This chain links TRBV15 with TRBJ2-7; possible D gene TRBD1, 5 bases. Germline assignment: CDR1 LNHNV and CDR2 YYDKDF (reference sequence). This CDR3 region has 17 residues. Trimming removed 3 bases at V and 2 bases at J, with 20 bases between. The CDR3 region has the DNA TGTGCCACCAGCAGGCCAGGTTCAGGACAAGGAGCCTACGAGCAGTACTTC. Its translation is CATSRPGSGQGAYEQYF.

This chain joins TRBV11-2 and TRBJ2-5, with D perhaps matching TRBD2 (6 bases). This CDR3 has 13 amino acids. The germline V gene encodes CDR1 SGHAT and CDR2 FQNNGV. Trimming cost V 5 bases and J 4 bases, with 11 bases left between them. The CDR3 nucleotides are TGTGCCAGCAGCGGTTTGGGGGGAGAGACCCAGTACTTC. Protein sequence: CASSGLGGETQYF.

The V and J genes are TRBV13 and TRBJ2-2, with TRBD2 matching over 8 bases. The CDR3 extends over 16 amino acids. V gave up 2 bases and J gave up 7 bases; unmatched junction bases: 9. Germline V gives CDR1 PRHDT, CDR2 FYEKMQ (reference sequence). This chain's CDR3 is CASSLMAGGPVGELFF. The CDR3, as DNA: TGTGCCAGCAGCTTAATGGCGGGGGGTCCCGTCGGGGAGCTGTTTTTT.

The chain couples TRBV11-2 to TRBJ2-5, with D tentatively TRBD2 (6 bases). V gave up 4 bases and J gave up 0 bases, with 12 bases separating them. Germline CDR1 and CDR2: SGHAT and FQNNGV. The CDR3 has 15 amino acids. The CDR3 coding sequence is TGTGCCAGCAGCTACGGGGACTGGGACCAAGAGACCCAGTACTTC. Protein product: CASSYGDWDQETQYF.

Within the sample, this clonotype is medium-sized. This CDR3 is CASSFSDWQPNEKLFF. The DNA for the CDR3 is TGTGCCAGCAGCTTCTCGGATTGGCAGCCTAATGAAAAACTGTTTTTT. J is TRBJ1-4 and V is TRBV7-2; D uncertain. Trimming removed 3 bases at V and 3 bases at J, with 14 bases between. This CDR3 is 16 amino acids long. CDR1 is SGHTA and CDR2 is FQGNSA in the germline V gene.

V and J are TRBV18 and TRBJ2-7; either TRBD1 or TRBD2 may supply D (5 bases each). Trimming pared 6 bases from V and 3 bases from J, leaving 18 bases between. CDR1 and CDR2 from the germline V gene are KGHSH and LQKENI. CDR3 size: 15 residues. CDR3 nucleotides: TGTGCCAGCTCGCAAGAACCGGGACGGGACTACGAGCAGTACTTC. Protein sequence: CASSQEPGRDYEQYF.